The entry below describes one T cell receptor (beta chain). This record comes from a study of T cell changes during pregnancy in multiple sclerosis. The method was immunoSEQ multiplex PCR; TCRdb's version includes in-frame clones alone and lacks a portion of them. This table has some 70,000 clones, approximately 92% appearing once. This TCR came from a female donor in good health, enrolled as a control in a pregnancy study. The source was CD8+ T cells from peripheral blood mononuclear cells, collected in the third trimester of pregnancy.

CDR3 sequence reads: CASSTRTGLNTEAFF. The DNA of the CDR3 is TGTGCCAGCAGCACCCGGACAGGGCTGAACACTGAAGCTTTCTTT. The gene calls are TRBV7-8 and TRBJ1-1, with TRBD1 matching 8 bases. The V gene end was trimmed by 5 bases and the J gene end by 0 bases; junction bases not matched to a gene: 5. Germline CDR1 SGHVS, CDR2 FQNEAQ. This CDR3 spans 15 amino acids.